The 20 T cell receptor beta chains reported below all come from one sample, sequenced in a study of OX40 agonist ivuxolimab in advanced cancers. Sequencing was performed with immunoSEQ multiplex PCR; in TCRdb, only in-frame clones are kept and a portion is missing. This table has about 95,000 clones, around 82% appearing once. This material consisted of CD4+ or CD8+ T cells sorted from blood, taken in a trial of the OX40 agonist ivuxolimab. The source is an adult with an advanced solid tumor such as melanoma, head and neck, liver or kidney cancer.

The chain combines TRBV4-3 with TRBJ2-5, with D hard to call. The germline gives CDR1 LGHNA, CDR2 YSLEER. This CDR3 spans 15 amino acids. V lost 1 base, J lost 1 base, and 10 bases lay in between. CDR3 amino acids: CASSQVPGTQETQYF. CDR3 DNA sequence: TGCGCCAGCAGCCAAGTCCCAGGAACCCAAGAGACCCAGTACTTC.

The rearrangement links TRBV5-4 to TRBJ2-7; D possibly corresponds to TRBD2 (7 bases). The CDR3 covers 16 residues. V was cut by 6 bases and J by 7 bases, with 26 bases left in between. Germline V lookup: CDR1 SGHNT, CDR2 YYREEE (reference sequence). Here the CDR3 DNA reads TGTGCCAGCACCACCTCTCGGGGGGCTTCATCGTGGGAGCAGTACTTC. Its translation is CASTTSRGASSWEQYF.

V usage is TRBV6-5 and J usage is TRBJ2-7; D ambiguous. The germline V and J ends were trimmed by 6 bases and 2 bases, with 17 bases remaining between them. CDR1 is MNHEY and CDR2 is SVGAGI in the germline V gene. The CDR3 is 15 amino acids. The CDR3: CASRTTNGGPYEQYF. The CDR3 DNA is TGTGCCAGCAGAACAACTAATGGCGGACCCTACGAGCAGTACTTC.

The V and J genes are TRBV5-8 and TRBJ2-2, with 13 bases lining up with TRBD2. The CDR3 is made up of 17 amino acids. V was clipped by 3 bases and J by 7 bases; unmatched bases: 9. CDR1 is SGHTS and CDR2 is YDEGEE in the germline V gene. Written as DNA, the CDR3 is TGTGCCAGCAGCTCTGGACTAGCGGGAGCGCTCGGCGGGGAGCTGTTTTTT. Translating gives CASSSGLAGALGGELFF.

The J gene is TRBJ1-1, the V gene TRBV5-1; TRBD1 might be the D (5 bases). The CDR3 sequence is 13 residues long. Trimming shortened V by 2 bases and J by 10 bases, and 15 bases separated the two germline ends. Germline lookup yields CDR1 SGHRS and CDR2 YFSETQ. CDR3 loop: CASSLAGGRGAFF. CDR3 nucleotide sequence: TGCGCCAGCAGCTTAGCGGGAGGGAGGGGAGCTTTCTTT.

This clone was seen more than once but under ten times. In DNA form, the CDR3 reads TGCGCCAGCAGCTTGGGGACAGGGGGATACGCCGGGGAGCTGTTTTTT. Amino acid sequence: CASSLGTGGYAGELFF. The rearrangement joins TRBV5-1 to TRBJ2-2, with TRBD1 identical over 10 bases. The CDR3 extends over 16 amino acids. Trimming removed 0 bases from V and 6 bases from J; junction bases left unmatched: 5. Germline V gene sequence: CDR1 SGHRS, CDR2 YFSETQ.

The chain employs TRBV5-6 and TRBJ2-3; D is unresolved. Looked up from germline, CDR1 is SGHDT and CDR2 is YYEEEE. Deletions cut 1 base from V and 1 base from J, with 7 bases between. The CDR3 has 14 amino acids. The CDR3 nucleotides read TGTGCCAGCAGCTTGTCTACAGGCACAGATACGCAGTATTTT. This codes for CASSLSTGTDTQYF. The full variable domain, in which reference TRBV5-6 and TRBJ2-3 provide the parts outside the CDR3, is DAGVTQSPTHLIKTRGQQVTLRCSPKSGHDTVSWYQQALGQGPQFIFQYYEEEERQRGNFPDRFSGHQFPNYSSELNVNALLLGDSALYLCASSLSTGTDTQYFGPGTRLTVL.

The chain combines TRBV23-1 with TRBJ2-5; tentatively, D is TRBD2 (6 bases). TRBV23-1 is treated as an ORF (open reading frame) with a function not yet certain. Trimming left V 2 bases short and J 1 base short, with 11 bases between. This CDR3 spans 15 amino acids. CDR3 protein: CASSQPLGLQETQYF. The CDR3 DNA reads TGCGCCAGCAGTCAACCCCTGGGACTCCAAGAGACCCAGTACTTC.

The chain recombines TRBV28 with TRBJ2-7; D not resolved. Germline CDR1 is MDHEN and CDR2 is SYDVKM. Trimming removed 4 bases from V and 3 bases from J, with 10 bases in between. This CDR3 contains 13 residues. The CDR3 nucleotides are TGTGCCAGCAGTTCCGAGACTGGCTACGAGCAGTACTTC. Translated: CASSSETGYEQYF.

This clone was seen only once. The J gene is TRBJ2-5, the V gene TRBV4-1; D not certain. The J call is in doubt because the DNA end fits TRBJ2-7 better. Germline V gene sequence: CDR1 MGHRA, CDR2 YSYEKL. The CDR3 is made up of 14 amino acids. The CDR3 protein is CASSQEFAIYEQYF. The CDR3 region has the DNA TGCGCCAGCAGCCAAGAGTTCGCCATCTACGAGCAGTACTTC.

This chain connects TRBV7-2 to TRBJ2-7; the D gene could be TRBD1 or TRBD2 (6 bases each). The germline V gene encodes CDR1 SGHTA and CDR2 FQGNSA. Trimming pared 3 bases from V and 2 bases from J, leaving 14 bases between. CDR3 length equals 15 residues. In DNA form, the CDR3 reads TGTGCCAGCAGCTTTGAGGGGGGATTTGCCTACGAGCAGTACTTC. It codes for CASSFEGGFAYEQYF.

The rearrangement joins TRBV6-5 to TRBJ2-4; D might be TRBD1 (5 bases). The CDR3 runs to 15 residues. CDR1 and CDR2 (germline): MNHEY, SVGAGI. Trimming removed 5 bases from V and 2 bases from J, with 13 bases in between. In nucleotides, the CDR3 is TGTGCCAGCAGTCAGGGCCTGTCTTCCAAAAACATTCAGTACTTC. Translation gives CASSQGLSSKNIQYF.

The J gene is TRBJ2-1, the V gene TRBV28, with 10 bases that match TRBD2. The CDR3 is made up of 19 amino acids. The V segment lost 4 bases and the J segment 3 bases; nucleotides outside the gene matches: 15. CDR1 and CDR2 (germline): MDHEN, SYDVKM. The CDR3 DNA is TGTGCCAGCAGTTACAAGACTAGCGGGTATGTGAAGGGCTACAATGAGCAGTTCTTC. It specifies CASSYKTSGYVKGYNEQFF.

V and J are TRBV7-2 and TRBJ2-5; maybe TRBD2 (6 bases). The J call is uncertain, as TRBJ2-7 better fits the DNA end. The germline V gene encodes CDR1 SGHTA and CDR2 FQGNSA. The CDR3 covers 15 residues. CDR3 sequence: CASSLQVSGGAEQYF. CDR3 coding DNA: TGTGCCAGCAGCCTACAGGTCTCCGGGGGAGCCGAGCAGTACTTC.

The V call is TRBV7-8, the J call TRBJ2-7, with TRBD2 identical over 8 bases. CDR3 length equals 17 residues. The germline gives CDR1 SGHVS, CDR2 FQNEAQ. The V gene end was trimmed by 4 bases and the J gene end by 0 bases; junction bases not matched to a gene: 11. CDR3 sequence reads: CASSSGVNSGSSYEQYF. CDR3 in DNA: TGTGCCAGCAGCTCTGGGGTTAACAGCGGGAGCTCCTACGAGCAGTACTTC.

V usage is TRBV5-8 and J usage is TRBJ2-2, with D tentatively TRBD1 or TRBD2 (5 bases each). The V end was cut by 6 bases, the J end by 5 bases, with 14 bases between. Germline V gene sequence: CDR1 SGHTS, CDR2 YDEGEE. The CDR3 totals 14 residues. CDR3 residues: CASTPRDDTGELFF. The CDR3 region has the DNA TGTGCCAGCACCCCGAGGGACGATACCGGGGAGCTGTTTTTT.

This rearrangement joins TRBV30 to TRBJ2-3; no reliable D call. From germline, CDR1 is GTSNPN and CDR2 SVGIG (reference sequence). The CDR3 is 16 amino acids. Trimming removed 3 bases from V and 1 base from J, with 17 bases in between. As DNA, the CDR3 is TGTGCCTGGAGGGCTAGGTTGCACCGAGGCACAGATACGCAGTATTTT. It translates to CAWRARLHRGTDTQYF.

The chain joins TRBV2 to TRBJ2-1; TRBD2 matches 7 bases. The CDR3 consists of 14 residues. The J segment lost 0 bases and the V segment lost 9 bases, leaving 5 bases of the junction unmatched. Germline-derived CDR1 and CDR2 are SNHLY and FYNNEI. In nucleotides, the CDR3 is TGTGCCAGTCCCGGGACTAACTCCTACAATGAGCAGTTCTTC. It yields the protein CASPGTNSYNEQFF.

This chain joins TRBV19 and TRBJ1-3; D is ambiguous. Germline assignment: CDR1 LNHDA and CDR2 SQIVND (reference sequence). The CDR3 is made up of 14 amino acids. V was shortened by 7 bases and J by 0 bases, with 10 bases between the two germline ends. The DNA of the CDR3 is TGTGCCAGTAAATCAATCTCCTCTGGAAACACCATATATTTT. Translating gives CASKSISSGNTIYF.

This clone was seen just once. The CDR3 nucleotides read TGTGCCAGCAGCTTAGTGTCGGGGACCGGGGAGCTGTTTTTT. This encodes CASSLVSGTGELFF. The chain uses TRBV11-3 and TRBJ2-2, with D maybe TRBD2 (5 bases). Germline CDR1 reads SGHNT; CDR2 reads YENEEA. This CDR3 spans 14 amino acids. Deletions cut 1 base from V and 5 bases from J, with 8 bases between.